The entry below describes one T cell receptor (beta chain). Trimming removed 4 bases at V and 0 bases at J, with 7 bases between. Germline-derived CDR1 and CDR2 are MNHEY and SMNVEV (reference sequence). This CDR3 has 15 residues. The data originate from a study of CD8 T cells in Susac syndrome. RNA amounts of about 0.5 to 1 ug underwent reverse transcription with random hexamers. The TCR beta CDR3 was amplified by immunoSEQ multiplex PCR across 54 Vbeta, 13 Jbeta. Each CDR3 protein gets one entry after TCRdb re-called the immunoSEQ multiplex PCR reads with MiXCR. The sample includes 180,000 or so distinct CDR3 sequences, around 94% of them seen just once. TCR beta sequencing was performed on blood CD8+ and CD4+ T cells. Negative isolation yielded CD8+ and CD4+ T cells; FACS enriched TEMRA cells.

The chain links TRBV27 to TRBJ1-6; D is unresolved. This sequence was found in a human donor in good health. The sequenced material came from CD4+ T cells from PBMCs. CDR3 region: CASSYRDSYNSPLHF. The CDR3 coding sequence is TGTGCCAGCAGTTACCGGGACTCCTATAATTCACCCCTCCACTTT.